The 6 T cell receptor beta chains listed next were all sequenced from one sample in a study of identical twins. TCRdb re-derived calls from the 5' RACE reads in MiXCR, one entry per CDR3 protein. The table lists about 200,000 distinct CDR3 sequences, roughly 7.1% of them singletons. The same sample was also used in a study of T cells expressing NK-cell markers.

Sequencing used CD8+ T cells sorted from blood. These receptor sequences come from a woman aged 18-29 years in good health.

The V gene is TRBV13, the J gene TRBJ2-5; D uncertain. Germline V lookup: CDR1 PRHDT, CDR2 FYEKMQ (reference sequence). V shed 0 bases and J shed 4 bases, with 9 bases lying between them. This CDR3 region has 14 residues. This chain's CDR3 is CASSLGVGIETQYF. The CDR3 DNA sequence: TGTGCCAGCAGCTTAGGCGTGGGGATAGAGACCCAGTACTTC.

This clonotype was seen only a few times. V is TRBV20-1 and J is TRBJ1-3, with 9 bases that match TRBD1. CDR1 and CDR2 from the germline V gene are DFQATT and SNEGSKA (reference sequence). This CDR3 has 18 residues. V shed 1 base, J shed 2 bases, and the junction held 12 bases outside the gene matches. The CDR3 DNA follows: TGCAGTGCTAGAGCCGGGACAGGGAGAGTCTTAGCTGGAAACACCATATATTTT. Translated, it gives CSARAGTGRVLAGNTIYF.

V usage is TRBV25-1 and J usage is TRBJ2-3; no definite D call. CDR1 is MGHDK, CDR2 SYGVNS, per germline. This CDR3 has 16 amino acids. V lost 3 bases and J lost 2, with 15 bases in between. CDR3 sequence reads: CASSDPGRLFTDTQYF. The CDR3 DNA sequence: TGTGCCAGCAGTGACCCAGGACGGTTATTCACAGATACGCAGTATTTT.

Ten or more counts support this clonotype. CDR3 region: CATSRDEDYNEQFF. In DNA, the CDR3 is TGTGCCACCAGCAGAGATGAGGACTACAATGAGCAGTTCTTC. This chain joins TRBV15 and TRBJ2-1; no clear D. This CDR3 comprises 14 residues. V was clipped by 0 bases and J by 3 bases, with 6 bases between them. Germline lookup yields CDR1 LNHNV and CDR2 YYDKDF (reference sequence). Combining the CDR3 with reference TRBV15 and TRBJ2-1 gives the whole variable domain DAMVIQNPRYQVTQFGKPVTLSCSQTLNHNVMYWYQQKSSQAPKLLFHYYDKDFNNEADTPDNFQSRRPNTSFCFLDIRSPGLGDTAMYLCATSRDEDYNEQFFGPGTRLTVL.

The chain links TRBV7-2 to TRBJ2-2, with D possibly matching TRBD1 (5 bases). Germline-derived CDR1 and CDR2 are SGHTA and FQGNSA. The CDR3 has 17 amino acids. The V gene lost 6 bases and the J gene lost 5 bases, with 22 bases spanning the gap. This chain's CDR3 is CASSLGAPSGNTGELFF. The CDR3 coding sequence is TGTGCCAGCAGTCTTGGGGCTCCATCTGGGAATACCGGGGAGCTGTTTTTT.

In this sample, this clonotype turned up a few times. This sequence joins TRBV12-3 or TRBV12-4 and TRBJ1-1, with D uncertain. V was trimmed by 0 bases and J by 3 bases, leaving 8 bases between them. The CDR3 totals 14 residues. The CDR3 region is CASSLAGFYTEAFF. The CDR3 region has the DNA TGTGCCAGCAGTTTAGCAGGGTTCTACACTGAAGCTTTCTTT.